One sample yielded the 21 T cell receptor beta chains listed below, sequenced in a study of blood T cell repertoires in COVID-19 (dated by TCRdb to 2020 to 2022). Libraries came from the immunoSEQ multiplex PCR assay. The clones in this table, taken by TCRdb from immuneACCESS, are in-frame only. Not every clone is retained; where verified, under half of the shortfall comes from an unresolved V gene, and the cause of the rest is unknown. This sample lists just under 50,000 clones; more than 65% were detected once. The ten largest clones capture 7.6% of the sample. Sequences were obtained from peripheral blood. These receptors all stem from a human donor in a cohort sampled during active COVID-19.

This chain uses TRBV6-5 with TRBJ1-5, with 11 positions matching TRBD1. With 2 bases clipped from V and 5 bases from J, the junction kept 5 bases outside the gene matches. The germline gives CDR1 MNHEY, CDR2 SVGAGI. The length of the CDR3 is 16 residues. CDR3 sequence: CASSYPWDRGYQPQHF. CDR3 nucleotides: TGTGCCAGCAGTTACCCTTGGGACAGGGGGTATCAGCCCCAGCATTTT.

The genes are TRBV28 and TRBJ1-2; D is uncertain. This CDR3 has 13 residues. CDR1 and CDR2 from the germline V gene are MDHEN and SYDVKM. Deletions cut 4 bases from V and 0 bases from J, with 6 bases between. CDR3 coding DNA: TGTGCCAGCAGTTCGGGGTCTAACTATGGCTACACCTTC. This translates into CASSSGSNYGYTF.

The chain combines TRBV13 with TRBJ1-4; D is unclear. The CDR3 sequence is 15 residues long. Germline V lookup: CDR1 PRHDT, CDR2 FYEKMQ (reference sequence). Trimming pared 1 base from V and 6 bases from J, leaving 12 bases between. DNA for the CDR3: TGTGCCAGCAGCTTAGAAGGCACAGTGGATGAAAAACTGTTTTTT. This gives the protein CASSLEGTVDEKLFF.

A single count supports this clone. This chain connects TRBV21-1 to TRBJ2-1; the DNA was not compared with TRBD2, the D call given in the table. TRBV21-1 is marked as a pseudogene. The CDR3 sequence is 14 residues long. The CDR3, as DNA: TGTGCCAGCAGCATCTACCCTTATTACAATGAGCAGTTCTTC. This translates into CASSIYPYYNEQFF.

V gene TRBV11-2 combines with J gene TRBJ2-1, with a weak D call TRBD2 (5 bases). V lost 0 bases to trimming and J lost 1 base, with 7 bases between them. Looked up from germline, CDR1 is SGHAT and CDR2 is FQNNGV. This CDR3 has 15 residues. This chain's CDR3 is CASSLDRGSYNEQFF. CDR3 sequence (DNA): TGTGCCAGCAGCTTAGACAGAGGGTCCTACAATGAGCAGTTCTTC.

The CDR3 spells CSVEEAPSYEQYF. DNA of the CDR3: TGCAGCGTTGAAGAGGCCCCTTCCTACGAGCAGTACTTC. This rearrangement joins TRBV29-1 to TRBJ2-7; D uncertain. Germline V gene lookup returns CDR1 SQVTM and CDR2 ANQGSEA. The V end lost 0 bases, the J end lost 1 base, and 7 bases lay between the germline ends. The CDR3 sequence is 13 residues long.

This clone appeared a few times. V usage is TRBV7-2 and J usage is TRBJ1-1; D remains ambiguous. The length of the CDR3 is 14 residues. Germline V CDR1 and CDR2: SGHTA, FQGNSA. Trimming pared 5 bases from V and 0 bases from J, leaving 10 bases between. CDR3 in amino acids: CASSTRLVNTEAFF. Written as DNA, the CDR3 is TGTGCCAGCAGCACTCGGTTGGTGAACACTGAAGCTTTCTTT.

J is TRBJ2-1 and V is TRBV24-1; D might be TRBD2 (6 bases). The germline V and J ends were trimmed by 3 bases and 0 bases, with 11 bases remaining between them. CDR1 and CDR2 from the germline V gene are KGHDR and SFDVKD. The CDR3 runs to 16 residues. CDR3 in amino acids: CATSDQAGDSYNEQFF. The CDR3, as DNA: TGTGCCACCAGTGATCAAGCGGGCGACTCCTACAATGAGCAGTTCTTC.

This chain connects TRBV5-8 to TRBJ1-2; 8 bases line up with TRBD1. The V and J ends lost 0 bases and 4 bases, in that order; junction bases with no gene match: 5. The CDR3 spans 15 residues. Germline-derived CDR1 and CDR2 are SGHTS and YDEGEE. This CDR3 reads CASSLGTGGTYGYTF. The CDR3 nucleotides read TGTGCCAGCAGCTTGGGTACAGGGGGGACCTATGGCTACACCTTC.

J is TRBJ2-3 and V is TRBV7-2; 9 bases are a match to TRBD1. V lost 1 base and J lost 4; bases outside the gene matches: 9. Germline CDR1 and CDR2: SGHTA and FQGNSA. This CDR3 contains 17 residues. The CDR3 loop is CASSLGGYRGQADTQYF. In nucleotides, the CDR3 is TGTGCCAGCAGCTTAGGGGGCTACAGGGGGCAGGCAGATACGCAGTATTTT.

The CDR3 reads CASSSRQGFDGYTF. The CDR3 DNA reads as TGCGCCAGCAGCAGTAGACAGGGGTTCGATGGCTACACCTTC. V gene TRBV5-1 combines with J gene TRBJ1-2; 8 bases align to TRBD1. CDR1 and CDR2 (germline): SGHRS, YFSETQ. Germline trimming cut 4 bases from V and 6 bases from J; bases unmatched to any gene: 8. There are 14 residues in the CDR3.

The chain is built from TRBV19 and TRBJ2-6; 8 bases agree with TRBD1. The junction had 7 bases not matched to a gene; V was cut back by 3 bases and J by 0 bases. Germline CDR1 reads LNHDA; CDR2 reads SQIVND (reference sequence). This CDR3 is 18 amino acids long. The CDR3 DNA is TGTGCCAGTAGTATGACAGGGGCTTACCGCTCTGGGGCCAACGTCCTGACTTTC. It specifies CASSMTGAYRSGANVLTF.

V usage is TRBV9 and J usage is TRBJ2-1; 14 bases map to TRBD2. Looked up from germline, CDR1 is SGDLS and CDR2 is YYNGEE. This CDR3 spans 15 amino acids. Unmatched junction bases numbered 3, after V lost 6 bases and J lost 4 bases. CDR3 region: CASNRLAGGYNEQFF. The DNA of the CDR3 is TGTGCCAGCAACCGACTAGCGGGAGGGTACAATGAGCAGTTCTTC.

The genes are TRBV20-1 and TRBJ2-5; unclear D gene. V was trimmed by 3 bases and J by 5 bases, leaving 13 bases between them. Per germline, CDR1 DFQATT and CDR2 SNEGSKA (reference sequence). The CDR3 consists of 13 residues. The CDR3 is CSASVLGWETQYF. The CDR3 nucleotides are TGCAGTGCTAGTGTCCTAGGCTGGGAGACCCAGTACTTC.

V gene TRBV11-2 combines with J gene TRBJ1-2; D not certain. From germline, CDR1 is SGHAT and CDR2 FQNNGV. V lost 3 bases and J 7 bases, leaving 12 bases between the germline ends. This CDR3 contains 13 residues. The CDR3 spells CASSFWRDGGYTF. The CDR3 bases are TGTGCCAGCAGCTTTTGGAGGGATGGTGGCTACACCTTC.

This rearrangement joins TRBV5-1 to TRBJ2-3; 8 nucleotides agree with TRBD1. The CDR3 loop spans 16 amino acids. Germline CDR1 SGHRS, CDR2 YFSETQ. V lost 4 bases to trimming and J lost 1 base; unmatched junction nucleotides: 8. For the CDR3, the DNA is TGCGCCAGCAGCGCCATGACAGGGGCGGGCACAGATACGCAGTATTTT. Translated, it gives CASSAMTGAGTDTQYF.

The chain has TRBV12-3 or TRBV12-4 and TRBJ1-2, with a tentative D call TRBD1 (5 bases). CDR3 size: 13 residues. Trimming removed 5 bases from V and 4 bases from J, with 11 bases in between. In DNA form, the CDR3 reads TGTGCCAGCAGTCCGGGACTACTCTATGGCTACACCTTC. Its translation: CASSPGLLYGYTF.

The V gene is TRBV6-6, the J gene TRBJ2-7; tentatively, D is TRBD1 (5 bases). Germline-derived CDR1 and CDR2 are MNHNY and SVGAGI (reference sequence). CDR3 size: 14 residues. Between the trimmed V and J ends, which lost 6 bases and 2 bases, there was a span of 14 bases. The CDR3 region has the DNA TGTGCCAGCAGGGCACAGGCGAACGCCTACGAGCAGTACTTC. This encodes CASRAQANAYEQYF.

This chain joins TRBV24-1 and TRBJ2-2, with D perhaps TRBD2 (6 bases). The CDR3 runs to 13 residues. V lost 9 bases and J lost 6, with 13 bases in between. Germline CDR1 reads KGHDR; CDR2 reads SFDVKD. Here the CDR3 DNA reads TGTGCCACCGAGGGCGGGGTCGCCGGGGAGCTGTTTTTT. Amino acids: CATEGGVAGELFF.

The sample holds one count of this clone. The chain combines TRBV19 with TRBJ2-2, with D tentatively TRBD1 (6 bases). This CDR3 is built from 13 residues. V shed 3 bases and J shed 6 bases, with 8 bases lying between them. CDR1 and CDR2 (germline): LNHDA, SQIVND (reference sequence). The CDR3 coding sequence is TGTGCCAGTAGTATTGGGGGCGCCGGGGAGCTGTTTTTT. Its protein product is CASSIGGAGELFF.

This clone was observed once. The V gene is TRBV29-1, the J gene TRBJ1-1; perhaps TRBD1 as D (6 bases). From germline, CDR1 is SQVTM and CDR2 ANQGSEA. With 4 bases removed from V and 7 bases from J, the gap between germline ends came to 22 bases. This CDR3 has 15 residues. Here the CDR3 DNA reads TGCAGCGTTGGTACCCCCCCCGTGGACAGACGTGAAGCTTTCTTT. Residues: CSVGTPPVDRREAFF. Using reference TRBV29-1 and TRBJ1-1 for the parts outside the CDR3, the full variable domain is SAVISQKPSRDICQRGTSLTIQCQVDSQVTMMFWYRQQPGQSLTLIATANQGSEATYESGFVIDKFPISRPNLTFSTLTVSNMSPEDSSIYLCSVGTPPVDRREAFFGQGTRLTVV.